This T cell receptor beta chain is from a study of technical replicates of blood from several donors. Only in-frame clones appear in the TCRdb table, and some are missing; sequencing was by immunoSEQ multiplex PCR. This table has some 64,000 clones, about 91% appearing once. This clonotype was obtained from a human donor in good health. Some clones in this sample may be carry-over from other donors' samples. Sequencing was performed on PBMCs.

This chain's CDR3 is CASSRPGLAYEQYF. CDR3 coding DNA: TGTGCCAGCAGCCGTCCTGGACTAGCCTACGAGCAGTACTTC. The V call is TRBV4-2, the J call TRBJ2-7; 7 nucleotides match TRBD2. V trimming: 4 bases; J trimming: 2 bases; junction bases outside the gene matches: 5. Germline V gene sequence: CDR1 LGHNA, CDR2 YNFKEQ. CDR3 size: 14 residues.